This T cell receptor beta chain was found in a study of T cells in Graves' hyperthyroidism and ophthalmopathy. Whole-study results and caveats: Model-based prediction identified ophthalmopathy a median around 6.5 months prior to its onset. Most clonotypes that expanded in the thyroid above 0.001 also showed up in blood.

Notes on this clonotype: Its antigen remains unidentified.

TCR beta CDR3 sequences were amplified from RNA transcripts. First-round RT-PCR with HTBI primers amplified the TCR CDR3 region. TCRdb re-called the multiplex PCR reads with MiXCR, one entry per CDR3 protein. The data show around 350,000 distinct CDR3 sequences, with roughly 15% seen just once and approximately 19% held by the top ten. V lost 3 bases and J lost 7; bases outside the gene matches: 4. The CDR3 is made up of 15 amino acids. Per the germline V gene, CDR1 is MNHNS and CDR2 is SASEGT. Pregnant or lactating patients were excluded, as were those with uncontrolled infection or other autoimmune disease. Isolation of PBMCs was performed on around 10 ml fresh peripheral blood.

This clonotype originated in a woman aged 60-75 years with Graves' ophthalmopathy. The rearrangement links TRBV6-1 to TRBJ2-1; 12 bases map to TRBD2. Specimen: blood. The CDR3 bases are TGTGCCAGCAGTGAGGGGACTAGCGGGCTAAATGAGCAGTTCTTC. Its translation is CASSEGTSGLNEQFF.